The present entry profiles one TCR beta chain with its context. This specimen belongs to a study of T cell responses to AZD1222 COVID-19 vaccine. Clones were sequenced by immunoSEQ multiplex PCR, and TCRdb holds only the in-frame ones, with some missing. There are approximately 170,000 clones in the sample; approximately 94% occur only once, and about 4.6% lies in the top ten. The specimen was peripheral blood, collected 28 days after the second AZD1222 dose. The clonotype was recovered from an adult who received the AZD1222 COVID-19 vaccine.

The CDR3 sequence: CASSQDVGGSADTQYF. DNA of the CDR3: TGTGCCAGCAGCCAAGATGTGGGCGGGAGCGCAGATACGCAGTATTTT. V usage is TRBV4-2 and J usage is TRBJ2-3, with 7 bases lining up with TRBD2. Losses at the gene ends were 0 bases for V and 4 bases for J; bases not matched to a gene: 7. Germline values: CDR1 LGHNA, CDR2 YNFKEQ. The CDR3 covers 16 residues.